The entry below describes one T cell receptor beta chain. The antigen is not known. The V gene's germline CDR1 is LNHDA and CDR2 SQIVND (reference sequence). The CDR3 runs to 14 residues. With 3 bases clipped from V and 6 bases from J, the junction kept 5 bases outside the gene matches. PCR used 60 Vbeta primers and 13 Jbeta primers. Authors' methods: Later, an analysis found about 80 million unique TCR beta chains, and 8.5 million to 14 million of these were shared. Generated by immunoSEQ multiplex PCR, the TCRdb table keeps only in-frame clones and is missing some. The V and J calls and clone size come from that table; D and trimming were worked out from the DNA. The listing contains fewer than 60,000 clones. The data derive from a study of cytomegalovirus exposure and HLA in healthy donors. Findings of the study overall: Reported performance of the classifier showed diagnosis of cytomegalovirus status with high specificity and sensitivity.

This sequence joins TRBV19 and TRBJ2-1, with 7 bases identical to TRBD2. This receptor was obtained from a middle-aged woman in good health and CMV-seronegative. Specimen: PBMCs. CDR3 in DNA: TGTGCCAGTAGTATTCGGACTAGATTCAATGAGCAGTTCTTC. This encodes CASSIRTRFNEQFF.